This T cell receptor (beta chain) was identified in a study of tumor and adjacent non-tumor tissue in lung cancer. Background on the study: The patients, 10 to 11 men and about five women, were roughly 30 to 76 with stage I to III disease. Each sample yielded a few million productive TCRbeta reads on average. Points from the study as a whole: Tumor repertoires had a smaller top 100 clone share than normal lung. TCR diversity was significantly greater in tumor than normal lung tissue.

TCRbeta libraries were built with three rounds of nested PCR, modified from ARM-PCR. TCRdb analysed the multiplex PCR reads with MiXCR anew, one entry per CDR3 protein. Of fewer than 120,000 distinct CDR3 sequences listed, nearly 85% were seen once; the top ten hold 20% to 25%. This clonotype was seen repeatedly, ten times or more. Antigen specificity is unknown. RNA was extracted from bulk tissue without any cell sorting. From germline, CDR1 is WSHSY and CDR2 SAAADI. V lost 5 bases to trimming and J lost 9 bases, with 13 bases between them. This CDR3 region has 13 residues. The sample consisted of lung tumor tissue. This sequence originates from a man in his 70s with non-small cell lung cancer. This sequence joins TRBV10-2 and TRBJ2-2; D unclear. CDR3 protein: CASSSVRSRELFF. CDR3 nucleotides: TGCGCCAGCAGTTCCGTCAGGAGTCGGGAGCTGTTTTTT.